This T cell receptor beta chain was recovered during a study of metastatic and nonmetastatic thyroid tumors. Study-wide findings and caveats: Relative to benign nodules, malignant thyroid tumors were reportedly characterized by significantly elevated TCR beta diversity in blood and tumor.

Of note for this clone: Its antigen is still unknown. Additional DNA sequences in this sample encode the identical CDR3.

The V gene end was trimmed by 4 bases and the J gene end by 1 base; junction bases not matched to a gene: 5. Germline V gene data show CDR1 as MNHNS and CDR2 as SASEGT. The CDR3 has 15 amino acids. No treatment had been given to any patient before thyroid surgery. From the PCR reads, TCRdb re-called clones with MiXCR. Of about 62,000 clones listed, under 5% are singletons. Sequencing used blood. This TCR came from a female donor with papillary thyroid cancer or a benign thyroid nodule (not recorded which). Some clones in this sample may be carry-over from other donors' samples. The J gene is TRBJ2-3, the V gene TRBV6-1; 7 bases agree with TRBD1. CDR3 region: CASSADQGGTDTQYF. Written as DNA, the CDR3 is TGTGCCAGCAGTGCGGACCAGGGGGGCACAGATACGCAGTATTTT.